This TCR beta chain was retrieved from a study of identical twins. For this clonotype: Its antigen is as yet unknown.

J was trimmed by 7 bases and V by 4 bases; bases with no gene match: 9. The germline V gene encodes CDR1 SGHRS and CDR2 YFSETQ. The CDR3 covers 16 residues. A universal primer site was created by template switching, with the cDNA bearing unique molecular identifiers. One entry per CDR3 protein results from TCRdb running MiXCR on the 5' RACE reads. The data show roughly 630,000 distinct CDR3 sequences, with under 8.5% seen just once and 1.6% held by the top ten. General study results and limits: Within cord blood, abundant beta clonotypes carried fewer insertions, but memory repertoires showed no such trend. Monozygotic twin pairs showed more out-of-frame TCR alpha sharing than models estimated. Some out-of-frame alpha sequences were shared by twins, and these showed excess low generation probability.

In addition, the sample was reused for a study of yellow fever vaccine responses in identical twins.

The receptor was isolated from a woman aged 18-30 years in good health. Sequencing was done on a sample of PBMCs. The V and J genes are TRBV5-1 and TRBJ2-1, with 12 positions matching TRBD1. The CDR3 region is CASSQTGQGALNEQFF. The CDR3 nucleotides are TGCGCCAGCAGCCAGACGGGACAGGGGGCTTTAAATGAGCAGTTCTTC.